The following is a T cell receptor beta chain sequence with its context. Its antigen is not identified. The data originate from a study of cytomegalovirus exposure and HLA in healthy donors. Study outcomes and limitations: Associated with cytomegalovirus, according to the listing, were around 170 TCR beta chains.

Unmatched junction bases numbered 9, after V lost 5 bases and J lost 10 bases. CDR1 is SGHAT, CDR2 FQNNGV, per germline. This CDR3 comprises 15 residues. Repertoires were generated with immunoSEQ multiplex PCR, while TCRdb's copy carries only in-frame clones and drops some. The sample lists 90,000 or so clones; approximately 96% were seen once. This receptor was identified in a man younger than 30 in good health and CMV-seronegative. The sample comprised PBMCs. The chain recombines TRBV11-2 with TRBJ2-1; 12 positions match TRBD2. CDR3 residues: CASSLAGGPTREQFF. The CDR3 DNA reads TGTGCCAGCAGCCTAGCGGGAGGGCCGACCCGGGAGCAGTTCTTC.